These 32 T cell receptor beta chains were sequenced from one sample in a study of CD8+CD57+ T cells in acquired aplastic anemia. Individuals selected for sequencing had exhibited CD8+CD57+ cell expansion on flow cytometry. Genomic DNA served as template for TCR beta VDJ and CDR3 profiling. Via MiXCR, TCRdb re-called the reads, giving one row per CDR3 protein. The sample yields around 500,000 distinct CDR3 sequences, more than 25% seen once. Sample: sorted CD4+, CD8+, or CD8+CD57+ T cells (not recorded which) from PBMCs. The receptors originated from a human donor with aplastic anemia.

Many counts were recorded for this clonotype. This rearrangement joins TRBV6-1 to TRBJ2-7; D is undetermined. CDR1 is MNHNS, CDR2 SASEGT, per germline. The CDR3 contains 11 residues. Trimming stripped 2 bases from V and 6 bases from J, with 5 bases between. In DNA, the CDR3 is TGTGCCAGCAGTGAACGGACCGAGCAGTACTTC. Translated, it gives CASSERTEQYF.

On this clonotype itself: One end of the junction fails to match germline, which may point to a read error. The genes are TRBV12-3 or TRBV12-4 and TRBJ2-3; D gene unclear. CDR3 length equals 10 residues. The CDR3 loop is CAGSFDTQYF. As DNA, the CDR3 is TGTGCCGGCAGTTTCGATACGCAGTATTTT.

The chain carries TRBV15 and TRBJ1-3, with 7 bases fitting TRBD1. The J segment lost 2 bases and the V segment lost 5 bases, leaving 6 bases of the junction unmatched. Germline V gene lookup returns CDR1 LNHNV and CDR2 YYDKDF (reference sequence). The CDR3 has 15 amino acids. Here the CDR3 DNA reads TGTGCCACCAGCGGGGACACAGGGGCTGGAAACACCATATATTTT. Translated, it gives CATSGDTGAGNTIYF.

The table lists this clonotype with many counts. V usage is TRBV2 and J usage is TRBJ1-6; possibly TRBD1 for D (5 bases). The germline V gene has CDR1 SNHLY and CDR2 FYNNEI. V was cut by 2 bases and J by 6 bases, with 11 bases left in between. This CDR3 has 15 amino acids. CDR3 sequence: CASSESGRFNSPLHF. CDR3 coding DNA: TGTGCCAGCAGTGAATCGGGACGGTTTAATTCACCCCTCCACTTT.

The genes are TRBV5-1 and TRBJ1-4; a possible D gene is TRBD1 (5 bases). The length of the CDR3 is 13 residues. Germline V CDR1 and CDR2: SGHRS, YFSETQ. Trimming shortened V by 5 bases and J by 5 bases, and 10 bases separated the two germline ends. The CDR3 region is CASRTGENEKLFF. CDR3 DNA: TGCGCCAGCAGAACAGGAGAGAATGAAAAACTGTTTTTT. Full variable domain (missing parts from reference TRBV5-1 and TRBJ1-4): KAGVTQTPRYLIKTRGQQVTLSCSPISGHRSVSWYQQTPGQGLQFLFEYFSETQRNKGNFPGRFSGRQFSNSRSEMNVSTLELGDSALYLCASRTGENEKLFFGSGTQLSVL.

This clonotype was counted at least ten times. The gene calls are TRBV7-2 and TRBJ2-7; 8 bases map to TRBD1. Looked up from germline, CDR1 is SGHTA and CDR2 is FQGNSA. The CDR3 length is 15 residues. Trimming cost V 7 bases and J 3 bases; bases outside gene matches: 11. CDR3 amino acids: CASTLSRTGNYEQYF. The CDR3 region has the DNA TGTGCCAGCACCCTATCCCGGACAGGGAACTACGAGCAGTACTTC.

Details on this clonotype: This clone may be a read error of a much larger clone one base away. The chain has TRBV2 and TRBJ1-4, with TRBD1 as a possible D gene (5 bases). Per germline, CDR1 SNHLY and CDR2 FYNNEI. The CDR3 spans 15 residues. The CDR3 nucleotides are TGTGCCAGCAGTGAAGCGGCAGGGATTAATGAAGAACTGTTTTTT. This sequence encodes CASSEAAGINEELFF. Combining the CDR3 with reference TRBV2 and TRBJ1-4 gives the whole variable domain EPEVTQTPSHQVTQMGQEVILRCVPISNHLYFYWYRQILGQKVEFLVSFYNNEISEKSEIFDDQFSVERPDGSNFTLKIRSTKLEDSAMYFCASSEAAGINEELFFGSGTQLSVL.

This sequence joins TRBV2 and TRBJ2-3; TRBD1 aligns across 7 bases. The CDR3 has 16 amino acids. CDR1 is SNHLY and CDR2 is FYNNEI in the germline V gene. V was clipped by 1 base and J by 2 bases; unmatched bases: 6. CDR3 sequence: CASSEVAGGYTDTQYF. Written as DNA, the CDR3 is TGTGCCAGCAGTGAAGTTGCAGGGGGATACACAGATACGCAGTATTTT.

In this sample, this clonotype turned up a few times. The rearrangement joins TRBV7-3 to TRBJ2-5, with 8 bases fitting TRBD2. Germline V lookup: CDR1 SGHTA, CDR2 FQGTGA. The length of the CDR3 is 14 residues. V lost 6 bases, J lost 7 bases, and 10 bases stayed unmatched. CDR3 bases: TGTGCCAGCAGAAGAAGAGCGGGAGAGGGGACCCAGTACTTC. Protein: CASRRRAGEGTQYF.

This clonotype appeared many times. One end of the junction is discordant with germline, which a read error may explain. The chain combines TRBV2 with TRBJ2-7; D unresolved. Looked up from germline, CDR1 is SNHLY and CDR2 is FYNNEI. This CDR3 spans 12 amino acids. This CDR3 reads CASSVGPYEQYF. The CDR3 nucleotides are TGCGCCAGCAGTGTCGGCCCCTACGAGCAGTACTTC.

This clonotype was detected only a few times. This chain joins TRBV30 and TRBJ1-5; 9 bases are a match to TRBD1. Germline V gene sequence: CDR1 GTSNPN, CDR2 SVGIG (reference sequence). V was pared by 1 base and J by 3 bases, with 4 bases of the junction left unmatched. This CDR3 comprises 15 residues. The CDR3 DNA is TGTGCCTGGAGTGGAAGGACAGGGGACAATCAGCCCCAGCATTTT. Translated, it gives CAWSGRTGDNQPQHF. Together with reference TRBV30 and TRBJ1-5, the CDR3 gives the full variable domain: SQTIHQWPATLVQPVGSPLSLECTVEGTSNPNLYWYRQAAGRGLQLLFYSVGIGQISSEVPQNLSASRPQDRQFILSSKKLLLSDSGFYLCAWSGRTGDNQPQHFGDGTRLSIL.

This clonotype was seen a handful of times. V gene TRBV5-8 combines with J gene TRBJ1-1, with D possibly matching TRBD1 (5 bases). Trimming left V 2 bases short and J 5 bases short, with 10 bases between. The CDR3 runs 13 residues. CDR1 is SGHTS, CDR2 YDEGEE, per germline. CDR3 nucleotides: TGTGCCAGCAGCTTCAGGGTGCGGACTGAAGCTTTCTTT. Its translation: CASSFRVRTEAFF.

This sequence joins TRBV30 and TRBJ1-6; 8 bases match TRBD1. This CDR3 comprises 15 residues. Per germline, CDR1 GTSNPN and CDR2 SVGIG (reference sequence). The V segment lost 4 bases and the J segment 7 bases; nucleotides outside the gene matches: 9. The CDR3 loop is CAWNKQGVNNSPLHF. In DNA form, the CDR3 reads TGTGCCTGGAATAAACAGGGGGTGAACAATTCACCCCTCCACTTT.

Comment on this clonotype: Since no conserved phenylalanine or tryptophan closes the CDR3, a read error is the likely cause. The V call is TRBV19, the J call TRBJ1-4; D is unclear. Per the germline V gene, CDR1 is LNHDA and CDR2 is SQIVND (reference sequence). The ends were cut back, 9 bases at V and 4 bases at J, with 12 bases in the middle. The CDR3 loop spans 13 amino acids. CDR3 sequence reads: CASSLSGNEKLFS. The CDR3 DNA reads as TGTGCCAGCAGCCTTAGTGGTAATGAAAAACTGTTTTCT.

The chain joins TRBV6-1 to TRBJ1-1, with no clear D. Germline CDR1 is MNHNS and CDR2 is SASEGT. The V end lost 6 bases, the J end lost 2 bases, and 13 bases lay between the germline ends. This CDR3 contains 14 residues. CDR3 DNA: TGTGCCAGCAGGGAGGCCGAGGTAAACACTGAAGCTTTCTTT. Its protein is CASREAEVNTEAFF.

A few counts support this clonotype. J is TRBJ2-7 and V is TRBV10-3; a possible D gene is TRBD1 (5 bases). V lost 10 bases and J lost 5, with 21 bases in between. Germline-derived CDR1 and CDR2 are ENHRY and SYGVKD. This CDR3 contains 14 residues. CDR3 sequence reads: CASRPYAGSHEQYF. The CDR3, as DNA: TGTGCCAGCCGGCCTTATGCAGGGTCCCACGAGCAGTACTTC.

In this sample, this clonotype turned up many times. This chain joins TRBV10-3 and TRBJ2-2, with 10 nucleotides matching TRBD2. Germline V lookup: CDR1 ENHRY, CDR2 SYGVKD. This CDR3 spans 16 amino acids. The V segment lost 4 bases and the J segment 8 bases; nucleotides outside the gene matches: 10. This CDR3 is CAISGASGRAGGELFF. Written as DNA, the CDR3 is TGTGCCATCAGTGGGGCCAGCGGGAGGGCAGGAGGGGAGCTGTTTTTT.

This clonotype was counted ten times or more. The V gene is TRBV29-1, the J gene TRBJ2-1; 7 bases match TRBD1. This CDR3 region has 14 residues. Germline V gene data show CDR1 as SQVTM and CDR2 as ANQGSEA. CDR3 sequence (DNA): TGCACCATTGTGGACAGGAGCTCCTACAATGAGCAGTTCTTC. Residues: CTIVDRSSYNEQFF.

This clonotype was seen many times. The gene calls are TRBV2 and TRBJ1-2; D is possibly TRBD1 (5 bases). Trimming left V 6 bases short and J 6 bases short, with 11 bases between. This CDR3 is 12 amino acids long. Germline V gene lookup returns CDR1 SNHLY and CDR2 FYNNEI. The CDR3 DNA reads TGTGCCAGCAGAGGGGACGGCGATGGCTACACCTTC. It yields the protein CASRGDGDGYTF.

The rearrangement links TRBV25-1 to TRBJ1-2; unclear D gene. V was trimmed by 7 bases and J by 7 bases, leaving 13 bases between them. Germline loops: CDR1 MGHDK, CDR2 SYGVNS. The CDR3 has 12 residues. The DNA for the CDR3 is TGTGCCAGCAAGGGAGGGAATCGTGGCTACACCTTC. Encoded protein: CASKGGNRGYTF.

This clonotype has at least ten counts. This chain joins TRBV11-1 and TRBJ1-3; 10 positions match TRBD1. The CDR3 has 17 residues. The germline V gene encodes CDR1 SGHAT and CDR2 FQDESV (reference sequence). With 0 bases clipped from V and 4 bases from J, the junction kept 6 bases outside the gene matches. The CDR3: CASSLAGDRGIGNTIYF. CDR3 in DNA: TGTGCCAGCAGCTTAGCAGGGGACAGGGGCATCGGAAACACCATATATTTT.

This clonotype showed up many times. The rearrangement joins TRBV7-2 to TRBJ1-5; D not certain. Germline V gene lookup returns CDR1 SGHTA and CDR2 FQGNSA. The V end lost 4 bases, the J end lost 3 bases, and 7 bases lay between the germline ends. The CDR3 runs to 13 residues. CDR3 sequence reads: CASSSYDNQPQHF. CDR3 in DNA: TGTGCCAGCAGCTCGTATGACAATCAGCCCCAGCATTTT.

This clonotype has more than one count but fewer than ten. The chain joins TRBV29-1 to TRBJ2-1; D remains unclear. V was clipped by 3 bases and J by 2 bases, with 8 bases between them. The germline V gene encodes CDR1 SQVTM and CDR2 ANQGSEA. The length of the CDR3 is 13 residues. The CDR3 nucleotides are TGCAGCGTTGAGGACGGCCCCTACAATGAGCAGTTCTTC. Translation: CSVEDGPYNEQFF.

In its sample, this clonotype was seen many times. The rearrangement links TRBV20-1 to TRBJ2-5; D is unresolved. CDR1 is DFQATT, CDR2 SNEGSKA, per germline (reference sequence). The CDR3 extends over 11 amino acids. V was pared by 8 bases and J by 1 base, with 8 bases between. CDR3 sequence (DNA): TGCAGTCTAGTTTCCCAAGAGACCCAGTACTTC. Its protein product is CSLVSQETQYF.

This clonotype was found a few times. The genes are TRBV20-1 and TRBJ2-3, with 10 nucleotides matching TRBD2. The CDR3 loop spans 15 amino acids. In germline, CDR1 is DFQATT, CDR2 SNEGSKA (reference sequence). After removal of 3 bases from V and 2 bases from J, the junction contained 5 bases not matched to a gene. DNA for the CDR3: TGCAGTGCTAGCCAAGCGGGGGGGCTCACAGATACGCAGTATTTT. It codes for CSASQAGGLTDTQYF.

Many counts were recorded for this clonotype. The rearrangement joins TRBV19 to TRBJ1-1; tentative D call: TRBD1 (5 bases). The CDR3 runs 15 residues. Trimming cost V 4 bases and J 2 bases, with 14 bases left between them. Germline loops: CDR1 LNHDA, CDR2 SQIVND (reference sequence). The CDR3, as DNA: TGTGCCAGTAGTACAGAGTTGGGGGACAACACTGAAGCTTTCTTT. Translation: CASSTELGDNTEAFF.

The chain carries TRBV20-1 and TRBJ2-7, with 7 bases aligning to TRBD2. The CDR3 sequence is 15 residues long. V trimming: 5 bases; J trimming: 2 bases; junction bases outside the gene matches: 12. The V gene's germline CDR1 is DFQATT and CDR2 SNEGSKA (reference sequence). The CDR3 loop reads CSAPVSGGRTYEQYF. In DNA form, the CDR3 reads TGCAGTGCTCCTGTGTCGGGGGGAAGAACCTACGAGCAGTACTTC.

The gene calls are TRBV7-3 and TRBJ2-7, with a tentative D call TRBD2 (6 bases). Trimming took off 7 bases at V and 4 bases at J, with 20 bases between the two ends. CDR1 and CDR2 from the germline V gene are SGHTA and FQGTGA. The CDR3 runs to 15 residues. CDR3 sequence (DNA): TGTGCCAGCACCCCATGGGGCGGGATGTCGTACGAGCAGTACTTC. Its protein is CASTPWGGMSYEQYF.

This clonotype occurred once. V gene TRBV10-3 combines with J gene TRBJ1-2; 7 bases align to TRBD1. Looked up from germline, CDR1 is ENHRY and CDR2 is SYGVKD. CDR3 length equals 15 residues. V lost 0 bases, J lost 2 bases, and 3 bases stayed unmatched. The DNA for the CDR3 is TGTGCCATCAGTGAGTCAGGGGGCAGGAACTATGGCTACACCTTC. Residues: CAISESGGRNYGYTF.

The DNA of the CDR3 is TGTGCCACCGGGTCCTGGGACAGGGGAGGTCCCGAGCAGTACTTC. Its translation is CATGSWDRGGPEQYF. This chain connects TRBV15 to TRBJ2-7; 10 nucleotides match TRBD1. Trimming at V came to 8 bases and at J to 6 bases, leaving 13 bases not matched to a gene. Germline CDR1 and CDR2: LNHNV and YYDKDF (reference sequence). The CDR3 consists of 15 residues.

V gene TRBV15 combines with J gene TRBJ1-2; D remains unclear. Deletions cut 4 bases from V and 4 bases from J, with 16 bases between. The CDR3 totals 15 residues. Germline V CDR1 and CDR2: LNHNV, YYDKDF (reference sequence). The CDR3 DNA follows: TGTGCCACCAGCACTGGTTACGGGGAATCCTATGGCTACACCTTC. It translates to CATSTGYGESYGYTF.

This clonotype was found many times. V gene TRBV7-2 combines with J gene TRBJ2-7, with 7 bases fitting TRBD1. This CDR3 has 13 residues. V lost 7 bases, J lost 3 bases, and 6 bases stayed unmatched. Germline CDR1 and CDR2: SGHTA and FQGNSA. CDR3 loop: CASTPGQNYEQYF. The CDR3 DNA reads TGTGCCAGCACCCCGGGACAGAACTACGAGCAGTACTTC.